The 14 T cell receptor beta chains listed next were all sequenced from one sample in a study of shared clonotypes between healthy human individuals. Selected positively for CCR7 and CD45RO-negative, naive CD8 cells excluded terminally differentiated effector memory CD45RA+ cells. The table came from immunoSEQ multiplex PCR; TCRdb's copy has only in-frame clones and leaves some out. The sample includes about 2,200,000 clones, about 92% of them seen just once. What was sequenced was naive CD8+ T cells from PBMCs. The receptors were sampled from a man in his late teens or twenties in good health. Some clones in this sample may be carry-over from other donors' samples.

This chain uses TRBV9 with TRBJ2-7; 8 nucleotides align to TRBD1. The germline CDR1 and CDR2 sequences are SGDLS and YYNGEE. This CDR3 contains 14 residues. Losses at the gene ends were 3 bases for V and 2 bases for J; bases not matched to a gene: 4. In DNA, the CDR3 is TGTGCCAGCAGCGGGACAGGGTTGCCCTACGAGCAGTACTTC. The encoded protein is CASSGTGLPYEQYF.

This clone showed up just once. The chain employs TRBV9 and TRBJ2-7, with a tentative D call TRBD2 (6 bases). This CDR3 is 15 amino acids long. Germline CDR1 is SGDLS and CDR2 is YYNGEE. V dropped 2 bases and J dropped 3 bases, with 15 bases sitting between them. Here the CDR3 DNA reads TGTGCCAGCAGCGTTGCCGGGCGGGACGACTACGAGCAGTACTTC. This codes for CASSVAGRDDYEQYF.

This chain uses TRBV14 with TRBJ2-6, with no clear D. CDR3 length: 14 amino acids. V gave up 0 bases and J gave up 4 bases, with 4 bases separating them. Germline-derived CDR1 and CDR2 are SGHDN and FVKESK. The CDR3 loop reads CASSQDTGANVLTF. In DNA form, the CDR3 reads TGTGCCAGCAGCCAAGATACAGGGGCCAACGTCCTGACTTTC.

This sequence joins TRBV11-3 and TRBJ1-2, with TRBD1 as a possible D gene (5 bases). Germline CDR1 SGHNT, CDR2 YENEEA. This CDR3 is built from 17 residues. Trimming cost V 2 bases and J 5 bases, with 21 bases left between them. CDR3 bases: TGTGCCAGCAGCTTATTCTTTGGCGGCAGGGTGGGTTATGGCTACACCTTC. It yields the protein CASSLFFGGRVGYGYTF.

The chain combines TRBV19 with TRBJ1-5; no clear D gene. Germline assignment: CDR1 LNHDA and CDR2 SQIVND (reference sequence). The ends were cut back, 7 bases at V and 6 bases at J, with 10 bases in the middle. The CDR3 length is 12 residues. In DNA form, the CDR3 reads TGTGCCAGTAAGGTCGGGCCTCAGCCCCAGCATTTT. This codes for CASKVGPQPQHF.

The chain recombines TRBV5-6 with TRBJ1-1, with D possibly TRBD1 on 5 matching bases. Trimming cost V 1 base and J 0 bases, with 7 bases left between them. The V gene's germline CDR1 is SGHDT and CDR2 YYEEEE. The CDR3 length is 14 residues. CDR3 nucleotide sequence: TGTGCCAGCAGCTTGTTGGGGGTGAACACTGAAGCTTTCTTT. The encoded protein is CASSLLGVNTEAFF.

The V and J genes are TRBV30 and TRBJ2-7; D ambiguous. The CDR3 spans 13 residues. V lost 8 bases and J lost 1, with 15 bases in between. CDR1 GTSNPN and CDR2 SVGIG come from the germline V gene (reference sequence). CDR3 sequence: CASFGRPSYEQYF. The CDR3 DNA reads as TGTGCCAGCTTTGGACGGCCATCCTACGAGCAGTACTTC.

The rearrangement joins TRBV5-1 to TRBJ2-5; 9 positions match TRBD1. Germline values: CDR1 SGHRS, CDR2 YFSETQ. The CDR3 is 15 residues long. The trim removed 4 bases at V and 3 bases at J, leaving 7 bases unmatched. CDR3 DNA: TGCGCCAGCAGCCCACAGGACAGGGGTGAAGAGACCCAGTACTTC. Amino acids: CASSPQDRGEETQYF.

This chain links TRBV7-8 with TRBJ2-1; unclear D gene. V lost 0 bases and J lost 4, with 10 bases in between. The CDR3 loop spans 15 amino acids. Germline V CDR1 and CDR2: SGHVS, FQNEAQ. CDR3 residues: CASSLAADIYNEQFF. CDR3 nucleotides: TGTGCCAGCAGCTTAGCGGCAGATATATACAATGAGCAGTTCTTC.

V is TRBV10-3 and J is TRBJ2-7, with 8 bases that match TRBD2. Germline V lookup: CDR1 ENHRY, CDR2 SYGVKD. CDR3 length: 15 residues. Trimming took 3 bases from V and 0 from J; bases not matched to a gene: 4. This CDR3 reads CAISETGTSSYEQYF. CDR3 DNA: TGTGCCATCAGTGAAACCGGGACTAGCTCCTACGAGCAGTACTTC.

V and J are TRBV27 and TRBJ2-1, with 9 positions matching TRBD1. The germline V gene encodes CDR1 MNHEY and CDR2 SMNVEV (reference sequence). This CDR3 has 13 residues. The V and J ends lost 10 bases and 6 bases, in that order; junction bases with no gene match: 7. CDR3 DNA: TGTGCCACCCGACAGGGGGGGTTCAATGAGCAGTTCTTC. Amino acids: CATRQGGFNEQFF.

This chain uses TRBV27 with TRBJ2-1, with TRBD2 as a possible D gene (5 bases). Germline V gene data show CDR1 as MNHEY and CDR2 as SMNVEV (reference sequence). The germline V and J ends were trimmed by 5 bases and 3 bases, with 14 bases remaining between them. This CDR3 is built from 15 residues. The CDR3 here is CASSTERAFYNEQFF. CDR3 sequence (DNA): TGTGCCAGCAGTACGGAGAGGGCGTTCTACAATGAGCAGTTCTTC.

Concerning this clone itself: This CDR3 is also generated by other DNA sequences in the sample. V gene TRBV7-9 combines with J gene TRBJ1-2; TRBD1 aligns across 9 bases. This CDR3 contains 14 residues. The junction had 5 bases not matched to a gene; V was cut back by 5 bases and J by 4 bases. Germline CDR1 and CDR2: SEHNR and FQNEAQ (reference sequence). The CDR3 sequence is CASSPGTGSYGYTF. Written as DNA, the CDR3 is TGTGCCAGCAGCCCAGGGACAGGGAGCTATGGCTACACCTTC.

This chain links TRBV5-1 with TRBJ2-7; D unclear. V was trimmed by 4 bases and J by 4 bases, leaving 9 bases between them. This CDR3 spans 12 amino acids. The germline gives CDR1 SGHRS, CDR2 YFSETQ. The CDR3 coding sequence is TGCGCCAGCAGCGGGATACGATACGAGCAGTACTTC. It specifies CASSGIRYEQYF.